These 2 T cell receptor beta chains were sequenced from one sample in a study of shared clonotypes between healthy human individuals. Produced via immunoSEQ multiplex PCR; TCRdb's table is partial and in-frame only. The sample shows over 2 million clones, around 96% of them seen only once. Naive-designated CD8 cells lacked CD45RO, were positively enriched for CCR7, and omitted terminally differentiated effector memory CD45RA+ cells. What was sequenced was naive CD8+ T cells sorted from blood. The receptors were gathered from a man aged 18 to 30 in good health.

The rearrangement uses TRBV4-1 and TRBJ2-6; D is unresolved. There are 14 residues in the CDR3. Germline CDR1 reads MGHRA; CDR2 reads YSYEKL. Trimming left V 2 bases short and J 10 bases short, with 12 bases between. CDR3 region: CASSQRGTLNVLTF. The CDR3 DNA sequence: TGCGCCAGCAGCCAACGTGGCACTCTTAACGTCCTGACTTTC.

The count of this clone is one. The rearrangement joins TRBV5-1 to TRBJ2-7; 8 nucleotides align to TRBD1. The length of the CDR3 is 14 residues. The junction had 5 bases not matched to a gene; V was cut back by 1 base and J by 5 bases. Germline V gives CDR1 SGHRS, CDR2 YFSETQ. In nucleotides, the CDR3 is TGCGCCAGCAGCTTGAGGACAGGGTATAACGAGCAGTACTTC. It translates to CASSLRTGYNEQYF. Filled out from reference TRBV5-1 and TRBJ2-7, the complete variable domain reads KAGVTQTPRYLIKTRGQQVTLSCSPISGHRSVSWYQQTPGQGLQFLFEYFSETQRNKGNFPGRFSGRQFSNSRSEMNVSTLELGDSALYLCASSLRTGYNEQYFGPGTRLTVT.